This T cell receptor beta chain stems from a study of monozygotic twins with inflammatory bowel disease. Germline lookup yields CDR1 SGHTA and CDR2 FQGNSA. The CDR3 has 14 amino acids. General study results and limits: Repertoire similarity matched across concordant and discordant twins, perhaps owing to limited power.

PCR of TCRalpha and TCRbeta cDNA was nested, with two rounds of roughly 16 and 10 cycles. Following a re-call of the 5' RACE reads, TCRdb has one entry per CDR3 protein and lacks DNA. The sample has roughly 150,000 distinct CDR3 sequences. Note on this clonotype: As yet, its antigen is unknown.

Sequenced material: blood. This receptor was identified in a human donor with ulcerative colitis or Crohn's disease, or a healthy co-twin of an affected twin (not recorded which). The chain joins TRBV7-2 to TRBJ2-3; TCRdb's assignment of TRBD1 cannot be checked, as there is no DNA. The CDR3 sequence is CASSRDHSTDTQYF. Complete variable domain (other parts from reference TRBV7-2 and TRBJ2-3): GAGVSQSPSNKVTEKGKDVELRCDPISGHTALYWYRQSLGQGLEFLIYFQGNSAPDKSGLPSDRFSAERTGGSVSTLTIQRTQQEDSAVYLCASSRDHSTDTQYFGPGTRLTVL.